The 11 T cell receptor beta chains in this list originate from one sample, sequenced in a study of cytomegalovirus exposure and HLA in healthy donors. PCR employed 60 Vbeta and 13 Jbeta primers. Clones were read by immunoSEQ multiplex PCR, and TCRdb kept only the in-frame ones, dropping some. The table includes 150,000 to 200,000 clones, around 77% detected once. Sequencing used PBMCs. The receptors stem from a woman aged 30 to 39 in good health and CMV-seropositive.

The chain couples TRBV6-1 to TRBJ2-7; TRBD2 matches 8 bases. After removal of 1 base from V and 3 bases from J, the junction contained 2 bases not matched to a gene. This CDR3 is 14 amino acids long. CDR1 is MNHNS and CDR2 is SASEGT in the germline V gene. In nucleotides, the CDR3 is TGTGCCAGCAGTGAAGGGGCGGGGGGCTACGAGCAGTACTTC. The encoded protein is CASSEGAGGYEQYF.

V and J are TRBV7-2 and TRBJ2-3; 11 bases agree with TRBD2. Germline lookup yields CDR1 SGHTA and CDR2 FQGNSA. The CDR3 runs to 16 residues. V gave up 5 bases and J gave up 2 bases; unmatched junction bases: 6. The CDR3: CASSQDSGGDTDTQYF. CDR3 nucleotides: TGTGCCAGCAGCCAGGATAGCGGGGGGGACACAGATACGCAGTATTTT.

The V and J genes are TRBV28 and TRBJ2-4; perhaps TRBD1 as D (5 bases). CDR3 length: 14 amino acids. V dropped 6 bases and J dropped 8 bases, with 17 bases sitting between them. Germline V gene data show CDR1 as MDHEN and CDR2 as SYDVKM. In DNA, the CDR3 is TGTGCCAGCAGCCCCATCAGGGAACGTTACATTCAGTACTTC. This codes for CASSPIRERYIQYF.

The chain uses TRBV7-2 and TRBJ1-5; 7 positions match TRBD1. The CDR3 has 16 residues. Germline-derived CDR1 and CDR2 are SGHTA and FQGNSA. The J segment lost 6 bases and the V segment lost 6 bases, leaving 14 bases of the junction unmatched. CDR3 coding DNA: TGTGCCAGCAGACTAGCAGGCCTACAGGGGAGTCAGCCCCAGCATTTT. This sequence encodes CASRLAGLQGSQPQHF.

The chain has TRBV19 and TRBJ1-1; TRBD1 is a possible D gene (6 bases). This CDR3 is built from 16 residues. With 6 bases removed from V and 3 bases from J, the gap between germline ends came to 20 bases. Germline V gene data show CDR1 as LNHDA and CDR2 as SQIVND (reference sequence). CDR3 region: CASRDFTQGLDTEAFF. The CDR3 DNA is TGTGCCAGTAGAGACTTCACACAGGGTCTCGACACTGAAGCTTTCTTT.

DNA of the CDR3: TGCGCCAGCAGCCAAGCGCGCGGCAGCAATCAGCCCCAGCATTTT. Residues: CASSQARGSNQPQHF. V is TRBV4-1 and J is TRBJ1-5; D not certain. Germline V CDR1 and CDR2: MGHRA, YSYEKL. The CDR3 extends over 15 amino acids. V shed 1 base and J shed 1 base, with 8 bases lying between them.

The gene calls are TRBV5-1 and TRBJ1-1; TRBD1 matches at 9 bases. With 0 bases clipped from V and 11 bases from J, the junction kept 5 bases outside the gene matches. Germline lookup yields CDR1 SGHRS and CDR2 YFSETQ. This CDR3 is 13 amino acids long. The CDR3 spells CASSLVGTGQAFF. As DNA, the CDR3 is TGCGCCAGCAGCTTGGTAGGGACAGGGCAGGCTTTCTTT.

The V and J genes are TRBV28 and TRBJ2-5, with 7 bases that match TRBD2. This CDR3 is 13 amino acids long. Germline V gene lookup returns CDR1 MDHEN and CDR2 SYDVKM. V lost 4 bases and J lost 7; bases outside the gene matches: 6. CDR3 sequence: CASSWAGDVTQYF. The CDR3 bases are TGTGCCAGCAGTTGGGCGGGGGACGTGACCCAGTACTTC.

This sequence joins TRBV10-2 and TRBJ1-5, with D perhaps TRBD1 (5 bases). This CDR3 comprises 14 residues. V dropped 7 bases and J dropped 3 bases, with 13 bases sitting between them. Germline CDR1 is WSHSY and CDR2 is SAAADI. In nucleotides, the CDR3 is TGCGCCAGCAACGAAAGGGGATACAATCAGCCCCAGCATTTT. Protein sequence: CASNERGYNQPQHF.

This chain joins TRBV4-3 and TRBJ2-3, with TRBD1 matching 9 bases. CDR3 length: 16 amino acids. The V segment lost 1 base and the J segment 8 bases; nucleotides outside the gene matches: 10. Germline V gene lookup returns CDR1 LGHNA and CDR2 YSLEER. CDR3 bases: TGCGCCAGCAGCCAAGCCCGGGACAGGGTGTCGGCTACGCAGTATTTT. This codes for CASSQARDRVSATQYF.

This clone showed up just a few times. This chain's CDR3 is CASSDMGHTSEAFF. The DNA of the CDR3 is TGTGCCAGCAGTGACATGGGACATACCTCTGAAGCTTTCTTT. The chain carries TRBV25-1 and TRBJ1-1, with a weak D call TRBD1 (6 bases). V lost 3 bases, J lost 6 bases, and 14 bases lay in between. The length of the CDR3 is 14 residues. CDR1 and CDR2 (germline): MGHDK, SYGVNS.